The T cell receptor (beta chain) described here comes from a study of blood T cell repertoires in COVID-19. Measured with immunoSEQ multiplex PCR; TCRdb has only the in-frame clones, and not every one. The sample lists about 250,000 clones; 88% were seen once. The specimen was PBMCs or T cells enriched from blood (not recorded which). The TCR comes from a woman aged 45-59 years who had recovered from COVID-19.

CDR3 in DNA: TGTGCCTGGAGTGTTCGACTAGCGGGAGTGAGGATGTCCGCCGGGGAGCTGTTTTTT. Protein: CAWSVRLAGVRMSAGELFF. The chain couples TRBV30 to TRBJ2-2; 12 bases are a match to TRBD2. CDR3 length equals 19 residues. V dropped 0 bases and J dropped 6; count of bases not matched to a gene: 14. Germline-derived CDR1 and CDR2 are GTSNPN and SVGIG (reference sequence).